Following are 24 T cell receptor beta chains from one sample sequenced in a study of regulatory T cells in long-lasting Graves disease. Time point noted: persistent/refractory GD, antithyroid drugs over 5 years with positive TRAb. RNA extracted from PBMCs served as the sequencing template. Investigators prepared the TCR beta libraries by applying iRepertoire HTBI primers and Arm-PCR of CDR3 regions. TCRdb reprocessed the multiplex PCR reads with MiXCR, giving one entry per CDR3 protein. Altogether more than 300,000 distinct CDR3 sequences are present, roughly 24% being singletons, with the ten largest covering 25% to 35%. Sequences were derived from peripheral blood mononuclear cells (PBMCs), sampled when the disease was refractory, from a patient treated with antithyroid drugs. These receptors originate from a woman aged 40 to 55 with Graves disease.

The chain carries TRBV27 and TRBJ2-7; 8 bases align to TRBD1. V dropped 4 bases and J dropped 3; count of bases not matched to a gene: 5. The germline gives CDR1 MNHEY, CDR2 SMNVEV (reference sequence). The CDR3 covers 14 residues. The CDR3 nucleotides read TGTGCCAGCAGTTCTGCAGGGGGCTTCTACGAGCAGTACTTC. Its protein is CASSSAGGFYEQYF.

The chain joins TRBV19 to TRBJ2-3; D call uncertain. The CDR3 runs 17 residues. The V end lost 3 bases, the J end lost 6 bases, and 22 bases lay between the germline ends. CDR1 and CDR2 from the germline V gene are LNHDA and SQIVND (reference sequence). CDR3 bases: TGTGCCAGTAGTATTTTTGGTAGCACCCTTCGCCGTGATACGCAGTATTTT. Encoded protein: CASSIFGSTLRRDTQYF.

The table lists this clonotype with many counts. The rearrangement uses TRBV11-2 and TRBJ2-7; 9 bases map to TRBD2. The trim removed 5 bases at V and 4 bases at J, leaving 15 bases unmatched. CDR1 is SGHAT and CDR2 is FQNNGV in the germline V gene. The CDR3 runs to 17 residues. CDR3 sequence reads: CASSLGLAGPKRYEQYF. The CDR3 DNA is TGTGCCAGCAGCCTCGGGCTAGCGGGACCGAAGCGTTACGAGCAGTACTTC.

V usage is TRBV4-2 and J usage is TRBJ2-7; D assignment may be TRBD1 or TRBD2 (5 bases each). The length of the CDR3 is 15 residues. V shed 1 base and J shed 2 bases, with 12 bases lying between them. Germline CDR1 reads LGHNA; CDR2 reads YNFKEQ. The CDR3 loop is CASSQVGDGTYEQYF. In DNA form, the CDR3 reads TGTGCCAGCAGCCAAGTCGGGGACGGAACCTACGAGCAGTACTTC.

The CDR3 DNA sequence: TGTGCCAGCAGGAGGACTAGTAGGGGGGCGGGTACGCAGTATTTT. Its translation: CASRRTSRGAGTQYF. The chain combines TRBV12-3 or TRBV12-4 with TRBJ2-3; TRBD2 might be the D (7 bases). The CDR3 loop spans 15 amino acids. The V gene lost 6 bases and the J gene lost 8 bases, with 21 bases spanning the gap.

In the case of this clonotype: A much larger clone lies one base from this, so it may be a read error. The chain recombines TRBV6-6 with TRBJ1-4; 8 nucleotides line up with TRBD1. The CDR3 loop spans 15 amino acids. Looked up from germline, CDR1 is MNHNY and CDR2 is SVGAGI (reference sequence). The junction had 10 bases not matched to a gene; V was cut back by 3 bases and J by 10 bases. The CDR3 protein is CASSYSTGVGGKLFF. The CDR3 coding sequence is TGTGCCAGCAGTTATTCGACAGGGGTGGGCGGAAAACTGTTTTTT.

This clonotype was found many times. The CDR3: CASRPPGATYEQYF. The CDR3 coding sequence is TGTGCCAGCCGCCCTCCGGGGGCGACCTACGAGCAGTACTTC. This chain connects TRBV28 to TRBJ2-5, with D possibly being TRBD1 or TRBD2 (6 bases each). The last part of the DNA fits TRBJ2-7 better; the J call may be wrong. The V gene's germline CDR1 is MDHEN and CDR2 SYDVKM. The CDR3 has 14 residues.

This clonotype has at least ten counts. The rearrangement uses TRBV2 and TRBJ2-2; D unresolved. This CDR3 is 12 amino acids long. CDR1 and CDR2 (germline): SNHLY, FYNNEI. Trimming left V 5 bases short and J 11 bases short, with 12 bases between. The CDR3 sequence is CASSTLGRELFF. In nucleotides, the CDR3 is TGTGCCAGCAGTACATTAGGCCGTGAGCTGTTTTTT. The full variable domain, in which reference TRBV2 and TRBJ2-2 provide the parts outside the CDR3, is EPEVTQTPSHQVTQMGQEVILRCVPISNHLYFYWYRQILGQKVEFLVSFYNNEISEKSEIFDDQFSVERPDGSNFTLKIRSTKLEDSAMYFCASSTLGRELFFGEGSRLTVL.

This clonotype was seen a few times. The chain joins TRBV20-1 to TRBJ1-1; tentative D call: TRBD1 (5 bases). Trimming took 3 bases from V and 1 from J, leaving 18 bases between them. Germline V gene lookup returns CDR1 DFQATT and CDR2 SNEGSKA (reference sequence). The CDR3 spans 16 residues. DNA of the CDR3: TGCAGTGCTAGGGTTGGGGGTGGCAGGGCGAACACTGAAGCTTTCTTT. Translating gives CSARVGGGRANTEAFF.

This clonotype has only a few counts. The chain uses TRBV6-5 and TRBJ2-7; the match to TRBD2 covers 8 bases. Trimming at V came to 0 bases and at J to 7 bases, leaving 14 bases not matched to a gene. The CDR3 is made up of 17 amino acids. Germline values: CDR1 MNHEY, CDR2 SVGAGI. The CDR3 coding sequence is TGTGCCAGCAGTTACTCCCTACGCGGAGCGGGAGATAAGGAGCAGTACTTC. It yields the protein CASSYSLRGAGDKEQYF.

This clonotype occurred many times. This chain connects TRBV28 to TRBJ1-2; D not certain. The V and J ends lost 6 bases and 7 bases respectively, with 9 bases between them. The CDR3 length is 11 residues. Germline V gene lookup returns CDR1 MDHEN and CDR2 SYDVKM. The CDR3 reads CASSLALGYTF. The DNA of the CDR3 is TGTGCCAGCAGCCTCGCGCTTGGCTACACCTTC.

V and J are TRBV20-1 and TRBJ2-5; 7 nucleotides agree with TRBD2. Germline V CDR1 and CDR2: DFQATT, SNEGSKA (reference sequence). This CDR3 is built from 13 residues. With 3 bases clipped from V and 5 bases from J, the junction kept 6 bases outside the gene matches. The CDR3 is CSASPKGGETQYF. As DNA, the CDR3 is TGCAGTGCTAGCCCTAAGGGAGGGGAGACCCAGTACTTC.

This clonotype was detected ten times or more. The chain joins TRBV2 to TRBJ1-5, with no clear D. Germline V gives CDR1 SNHLY, CDR2 FYNNEI. Trimming removed 4 bases at V and 2 bases at J, with 6 bases between. The CDR3 runs 13 residues. Here the CDR3 reads CASSGSGNQPQHF. The CDR3 DNA reads as TGTGCCAGCAGTGGGAGTGGCAATCAGCCCCAGCATTTT.

The genes are TRBV6-1 and TRBJ2-2; no clear D gene. The germline V gene encodes CDR1 MNHNS and CDR2 SASEGT. Trimming removed 5 bases at V and 2 bases at J, with 6 bases between. The CDR3 is 13 amino acids. The CDR3 sequence: CASSLDNTGELFF. The CDR3 DNA is TGTGCCAGCAGTCTGGACAACACCGGGGAGCTGTTTTTT.

The CDR3 sequence is CASSEQGGFYEQYF. The CDR3 coding sequence is TGTGCCAGCAGTGAACAAGGGGGCTTCTACGAGCAGTACTTC. V and J are TRBV6-1 and TRBJ2-7, with 7 bases matching TRBD1. The germline gives CDR1 MNHNS, CDR2 SASEGT. Trimming removed 2 bases from V and 3 bases from J; junction bases left unmatched: 4. This CDR3 is built from 14 residues.

In its sample, this clonotype was seen a few times. The gene calls are TRBV5-4 and TRBJ1-1; 9 nucleotides agree with TRBD1. The CDR3 runs 15 residues. The trim removed 3 bases at V and 7 bases at J, leaving 10 bases unmatched. Germline V gives CDR1 SGHNT, CDR2 YYREEE (reference sequence). The CDR3 DNA reads TGTGCCAGCAGCTCATACCGGGACAGGGCTGGTGAAGCTTTCTTT. This sequence encodes CASSSYRDRAGEAFF.

This clonotype occurred many times. The V call is TRBV6-5, the J call TRBJ1-2; D gene uncertain. The V gene's germline CDR1 is MNHEY and CDR2 SVGAGI. The CDR3 loop spans 15 amino acids. Trimming took off 0 bases at V and 4 bases at J, with 12 bases between the two ends. The CDR3 sequence: CASSYSPRNPYGYTF. The CDR3, as DNA: TGTGCCAGCAGTTACTCCCCGAGGAACCCCTATGGCTACACCTTC.

The chain carries TRBV9 and TRBJ2-2, with 10 bases matching TRBD2. Germline assignment: CDR1 SGDLS and CDR2 YYNGEE. The J segment lost 1 base and the V segment lost 0 bases, leaving 12 bases of the junction unmatched. The CDR3 length is 20 residues. The CDR3 region has the DNA TGTGCCAGCAGCGTAGCTACGGCTAGCGGGAGTGACAAGAACACCGGGGAGCTGTTTTTT. Translation: CASSVATASGSDKNTGELFF.

This clonotype was seen at least ten times. The chain employs TRBV11-2 and TRBJ2-5; no clear D gene. V was clipped by 3 bases and J by 5 bases, with 10 bases between them. The CDR3 runs to 13 residues. Germline CDR1 and CDR2: SGHAT and FQNNGV. The CDR3: CASSFSRWETQYF. The DNA for the CDR3 is TGTGCCAGCAGCTTTTCCAGGTGGGAGACCCAGTACTTC.

The chain combines TRBV7-8 with TRBJ2-1; tentatively, D is TRBD1 or TRBD2 (6 bases each). This CDR3 contains 17 residues. Looked up from germline, CDR1 is SGHVS and CDR2 is FQNEAQ. V shed 2 bases and J shed 3 bases, with 17 bases lying between them. The CDR3 sequence: CASSLRGAGYLYNEQFF. In DNA form, the CDR3 reads TGTGCCAGCAGCTTAAGGGGGGCGGGATACCTCTACAATGAGCAGTTCTTC.

This sequence joins TRBV10-3 and TRBJ2-3; D ambiguous. The CDR3 totals 13 residues. Germline V gives CDR1 ENHRY, CDR2 SYGVKD. V lost 4 bases and J lost 6, with 11 bases in between. The CDR3 loop reads CAISAPALDTQYF. The CDR3 coding sequence is TGTGCCATCAGTGCCCCGGCGTTGGATACGCAGTATTTT.

The chain employs TRBV28 and TRBJ1-6; 7 bases are shared with TRBD1. J lost 7 bases, V lost 10 bases, and 10 bases had no gene match. The CDR3 sequence is 14 residues long. Germline V gene data show CDR1 as MDHEN and CDR2 as SYDVKM. The DNA for the CDR3 is TGTGCCACCAGCAGTATCAGGGGGAATTCACCCCTCCACTTT. Encoded protein: CATSSIRGNSPLHF.

This clonotype has a count of ten or more. The chain employs TRBV19 and TRBJ2-5; possibly TRBD1 or TRBD2 for D (5 bases each). Trimming cost V 3 bases and J 5 bases, with 13 bases left between them. This CDR3 is built from 14 residues. Germline CDR1 and CDR2: LNHDA and SQIVND (reference sequence). The DNA of the CDR3 is TGTGCCAGTAGTATTGGTAGGGACCTGGAGACCCAGTACTTC. Encoded protein: CASSIGRDLETQYF.

The J gene is TRBJ2-5, the V gene TRBV10-3; no reliable D call. The ends were cut back, 4 bases at V and 4 bases at J, with 10 bases in the middle. Looked up from germline, CDR1 is ENHRY and CDR2 is SYGVKD. The CDR3 has 13 residues. For the CDR3, the DNA is TGTGCCATCAGTGGTCCAGATAGAGAGACCCAGTACTTC. It translates to CAISGPDRETQYF.